Listed below are T cell receptor beta chains from one sample, sequenced in a study of T-cell reconstitution after alpha-beta-depleted transplantation in children. TCRdb used MiXCR to reprocess the PCR reads, holding one entry per CDR3 protein. The table lists approximately 240,000 distinct CDR3 sequences, 9.7% of them singletons, with approximately 5% in the top ten. The sequencing used PBMCs from the stem cell graft donor, collected from the stem cell graft. The receptors were sampled from a human donor who donated a stem cell graft to a child with SCID. The CDR3 runs from the conserved cysteine through the conserved F or W. Each record gives: D gene, J gene, clone size, V gene, CDR3 protein, CDR3 DNA. D genes are given only for firm matches. Clone sizes are given selectively: once, few, many, or a class where the clone is expanded.

TRBD1,TRBJ2-1,many,TRBV10-2,CASSESGQGVNEQFF,TGCGCCAGCAGTGAGTCGGGGCAGGGGGTCAATGAGCAGTTCTTC
NA,TRBJ2-2,many,TRBV6-2/TRBV6-3,CASSYFRNTGELFF,TGTGCCAGCAGTTACTTCAGGAACACCGGGGAGCTGTTTTTT
NA,TRBJ1-1,many,TRBV7-8,CASSFRRSTEAFF,TGTGCCAGCAGCTTTCGGAGGTCCACTGAAGCTTTCTTT
NA,TRBJ2-5,many,TRBV5-1,CASSLIEIGETQYF,TGCGCCAGCAGCTTGATAGAAATTGGGGAGACCCAGTACTTC
NA,TRBJ2-7,many,TRBV12-3/TRBV12-4,CASKDRTYEQYF,TGTGCCAGCAAGGACCGCACCTACGAGCAGTACTTC
TRBD2,TRBJ2-7,many,TRBV29-1,CSVQPGGGNEQYF,TGCAGCGTTCAACCCGGCGGGGGGAACGAGCAGTACTTC
TRBD2,TRBJ2-5,many,TRBV5-1,CASGLAGQETQYF,TGCGCCAGCGGGCTAGCGGGCCAAGAGACCCAGTACTTC
NA,TRBJ2-3,many,TRBV5-1,CASSFLLRDNPTDTQYF,TGCGCCAGCAGCTTCCTCCTCCGGGACAATCCGACAGATACGCAGTATTTT
NA,TRBJ1-2,many,TRBV6-5,CASRGGPTNYGYTF,TGTGCCAGCAGGGGGGGCCCGACTAACTATGGCTACACCTTC
TRBD1,TRBJ2-3,many,TRBV7-9,CASSPGTGVQDTQYF,TGTGCCAGCAGCCCCGGGACAGGGGTCCAAGATACGCAGTATTTT
NA,TRBJ2-5,few,TRBV7-2,CASSLRSGQTQYF,TGTGCCAGCAGCTTACGTAGCGGTCAGACCCAGTACTTC
NA,TRBJ2-2,few,TRBV18,CASSPQVAGNTGELFF,TGTGCCAGCTCACCACAGGTCGCGGGCAACACCGGGGAGCTGTTTTTT
NA,TRBJ1-4,many,TRBV28,CASSRPPATNEKLFF,TGTGCCAGCAGTCGCCCGCCAGCAACTAATGAAAAACTGTTTTTT
NA,TRBJ1-4,many,TRBV30,CALEKRTANEKLFF,TGTGCTCTAGAAAAGAGGACCGCGAATGAAAAACTGTTTTTT
NA,TRBJ1-2,few,TRBV7-2,CASSLAGLNYGYTF,TGTGCCAGCAGCTTAGCGGGTCTAAACTATGGCTACACCTTC
NA,TRBJ2-2,many,TRBV28,CAILALNTGELFF,TGTGCCATATTAGCGCTTAACACCGGGGAGCTGTTTTTT
NA,TRBJ2-2,NA,TRBV7-9,CASSQQGSGELFF,TGTGCCAGCAGCCAACAGGGTTCCGGGGAGCTGTTTTTT
NA,TRBJ2-2,many,TRBV7-6,CASIRGGDSWTGELFF,TGTGCCAGCATCCGAGGGGGGGACAGTTGGACCGGGGAGCTGTTTTTT
NA,TRBJ1-4,many,TRBV6-5,CASLPLGTKLRRLFF,TGTGCCAGCCTCCCCCTCGGGACCAAATTACGACGACTGTTTTTT
NA,TRBJ1-1,many,TRBV5-1,CASSVDSSNTEAFF,TGCGCCAGCAGCGTGGACAGTTCGAACACTGAAGCTTTCTTT
TRBD2,TRBJ2-3,few,TRBV7-9,CASSPGLAGMGEDTQYF,TGTGCCAGCAGCCCTGGACTAGCGGGGATGGGTGAGGATACGCAGTATTTT
TRBD2,TRBJ2-3,many,TRBV29-1,CSVEAGRATQYF,TGCAGCGTTGAAGCGGGGAGGGCTACGCAGTATTTT
NA,TRBJ1-4,few,TRBV7-2,CASSLFDGEKLFF,TGTGCCAGCAGCTTATTCGATGGGGAAAAACTGTTTTTT
NA,TRBJ2-7,many,TRBV20-1,CSASLGLSEQYF,TGCAGTGCTAGTCTGGGCCTCTCCGAGCAGTACTTC
NA,TRBJ2-7,NA,TRBV7-3,CASSLKGGRSLHEQYF,TGTGCCAGCAGCTTAAAGGGGGGGCGCAGTTTGCACGAGCAGTACTTC
TRBD1,TRBJ1-1,many,TRBV24-1,CATSDSGTGRNTEAFF,TGTGCCACCAGTGATTCAGGGACAGGGAGGAACACTGAAGCTTTCTTT
NA,TRBJ2-2,many,TRBV5-1,CASSLIPAGGTGELFF,TGCGCCAGCAGCTTAATCCCGGCAGGAGGCACCGGGGAGCTGTTTTTT
TRBD1,TRBJ1-1,many,TRBV2,CATGTGDTEAFF,TGTGCCACCGGGACAGGGGACACTGAAGCTTTCTTT
TRBD2,TRBJ2-5,few,TRBV20-1,CSASSASGEETQYF,TGCAGTGCTAGCTCTGCTAGCGGGGAAGAGACCCAGTACTTC
TRBD1,TRBJ2-3,many,TRBV24-1,CATSDSRTGGVDTQYF,TGTGCCACCAGTGATTCCAGGACAGGGGGTGTGGATACGCAGTATTTT
TRBD1,TRBJ1-2,many,TRBV4-3,CASSQGSGTGNYGYTF,TGCGCCAGCAGCCAAGGGTCAGGGACAGGGAACTATGGCTACACCTTC
NA,TRBJ1-2,many,TRBV11-1,CASSSHSDGYTF,TGTGCCAGCAGCTCTCACAGCGATGGCTACACCTTC
NA,TRBJ2-3,many,TRBV7-2,CASSLESGLYTDTQYF,TGTGCCAGCAGCTTAGAATCCGGCCTATACACAGATACGCAGTATTTT
NA,TRBJ1-1,many,TRBV4-1,CASSQGVGANTEAFF,TGCGCCAGCAGCCAAGGGGTAGGGGCGAACACTGAAGCTTTCTTT
TRBD2,TRBJ2-5,NA,TRBV20-1,CCARLELAGRETQYF,TGCTGTGCTAGATTGGAGCTAGCGGGGAGAGAGACCCAGTACTTC
TRBD1,TRBJ2-3,many,TRBV20-1,CSAQTPRGGDNTDTQYF,TGCAGTGCTCAGACGCCCCGAGGGGGCGATAACACAGATACGCAGTATTTT
NA,TRBJ1-4,many,TRBV9,CASSNHYRDSKEKLFF,TGTGCCAGCAGCAACCATTACAGGGACTCTAAGGAAAAACTGTTTTTT
TRBD1,TRBJ1-5,many,TRBV9,CASSAGTGFYQPQHF,TGTGCCAGCAGCGCTGGGACAGGGTTTTATCAGCCCCAGCATTTT
TRBD1,TRBJ1-4,many,TRBV5-1,CASSEQGAQGEKLFF,TGCGCCAGCAGCGAACAGGGGGCGCAAGGTGAAAAACTGTTTTTT
TRBD2,TRBJ2-3,many,TRBV7-3,CASSFSSGGATDTQYF,TGTGCCAGCAGCTTTTCTAGCGGGGGGGCAACAGATACGCAGTATTTT
NA,TRBJ1-2,few,TRBV5-1,CASSLEYAGNGYTF,TGCGCCAGCAGCTTAGAGTATGCGGGGAACGGCTACACCTTC
NA,TRBJ2-5,many,TRBV20-1,CSAPVASGETQYF,TGCAGTGCTCCCGTCGCCTCGGGGGAGACCCAGTACTTC
NA,TRBJ1-1,many,TRBV28,CASSLGLGIAFF,TGTGCCAGCAGTCTAGGATTGGGGATCGCTTTCTTT
NA,TRBJ1-6,many,TRBV27,CASRSSLGVSPLHF,TGTGCCAGCAGGAGCTCCCTCGGGGTTTCACCCCTCCACTTT
NA,TRBJ1-2,many,TRBV7-2,CASSLGRSTNYGYTF,TGTGCCAGCAGCTTAGGACGGAGTACTAACTATGGCTACACCTTC
NA,TRBJ2-7,many,TRBV7-8,CASSLGSVPTYEQYF,TGTGCCAGCAGCTTAGGTTCGGTCCCAACCTACGAGCAGTACTTC
NA,TRBJ2-3,many,TRBV6-5,CASSPRRGVTDTQYF,TGTGCCAGCAGTCCACGGAGGGGAGTCACAGATACGCAGTATTTT
NA,TRBJ1-1,many,TRBV20-1,CSASWGNTEAFF,TGCAGTGCTAGTTGGGGGAACACTGAAGCTTTCTTT
NA,TRBJ2-1,many,TRBV5-1,CASRSGSSDEQFF,TGCGCCAGCAGGTCAGGGTCATCCGATGAGCAGTTCTTC
NA,TRBJ2-4,many,TRBV18,CASSPGTGLAKNIQYF,TGTGCCAGCTCACCCGGGACGGGACTAGCCAAAAACATTCAGTACTTC
TRBD2,TRBJ2-5,few,TRBV20-1,CSARPAWLAGGTNQETQYF,TGCAGTGCTAGGCCCGCCTGGCTAGCGGGGGGCACCAACCAAGAGACCCAGTACTTC
TRBD1,TRBJ2-2,once,TRBV5-1,CASSPGTGGAGELFF,TGCGCCAGCAGCCCCGGGACAGGGGGTGCCGGGGAGCTGTTTTTT
NA,TRBJ2-5,many,TRBV12-3/TRBV12-4,CASSPVNVAQYF,TGTGCCAGCAGTCCCGTCAACGTGGCCCAGTACTTC
NA,TRBJ1-6,many,TRBV7-8,CASSLASGSLGFLHNSPLHF,TGTGCCAGCAGCTTAGCTTCAGGATCTCTGGGGTTTTTGCATAATTCACCCCTCCACTTT
TRBD1,TRBJ2-1,NA,TRBV7-2,CASSYRGSYNEQFF,TGTGCCAGCAGCTACAGGGGGTCCTACAATGAGCAGTTCTTC
TRBD1,TRBJ1-2,many,TRBV28,CASRTGAIKSYTF,TGTGCCAGCAGGACAGGGGCTATTAAATCCTACACCTTC
NA,TRBJ2-6,NA,TRBV19,CASNRGAGANVLTF,TGTGCCAGTAATCGGGGAGCTGGGGCCAACGTCCTGACTTTC
NA,TRBJ1-4,many,TRBV6-5,CASRAPGQRGEKLFF,TGTGCCAGCAGGGCTCCGGGACAAAGAGGTGAAAAACTGTTTTTT